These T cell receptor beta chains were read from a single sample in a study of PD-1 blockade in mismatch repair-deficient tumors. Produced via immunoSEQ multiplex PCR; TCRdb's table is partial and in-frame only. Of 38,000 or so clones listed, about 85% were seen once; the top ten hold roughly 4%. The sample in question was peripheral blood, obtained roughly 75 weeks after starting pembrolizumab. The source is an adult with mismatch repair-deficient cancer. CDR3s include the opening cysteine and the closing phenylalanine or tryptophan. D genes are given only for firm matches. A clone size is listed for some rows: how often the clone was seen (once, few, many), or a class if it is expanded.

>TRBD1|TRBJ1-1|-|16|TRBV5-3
CARSLTRGIMNTEAFF
TGTGCCAGAAGCTTGACCAGGGGGATTATGAACACTGAAGCTTTCTTT
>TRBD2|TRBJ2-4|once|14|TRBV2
CASSEVAGINIQYF
TGTGCCAGCAGTGAGGTAGCGGGAATAAACATTCAGTACTTC
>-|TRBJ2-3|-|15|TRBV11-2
CASSLGGDGTDTQYF
TGTGCCAGCAGCTTAGGGGGGGATGGTACAGATACGCAGTATTTT
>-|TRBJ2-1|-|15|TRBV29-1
CSVGGGSGRHNEQFF
TGCAGCGTTGGTGGAGGGTCGGGTAGGCACAATGAGCAGTTCTTC
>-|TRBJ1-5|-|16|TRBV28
CASSSGEGAGNQPQHF
TGTGCCAGCAGTTCAGGGGAGGGTGCGGGCAATCAGCCCCAGCATTTT
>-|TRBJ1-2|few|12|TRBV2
CASSAQGFGYTF
TGTGCCAGCAGTGCACAGGGATTTGGCTACACCTTC
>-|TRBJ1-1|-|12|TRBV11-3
CATGQLNTEAFF
TGTGCCACCGGACAGCTCAACACTGAAGCTTTCTTT
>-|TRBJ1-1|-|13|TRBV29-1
CSVDRQWGGEAFF
TGCAGCGTTGATCGACAGTGGGGGGGTGAAGCTTTCTTT
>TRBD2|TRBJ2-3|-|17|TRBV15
CATSRDRSGRRSDTQYF
TGTGCCACCAGCAGAGATCGGAGCGGGAGGAGGTCAGATACGCAGTATTTT
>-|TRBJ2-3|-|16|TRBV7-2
CASSTLAADSTDTQYF
TGTGCCAGCAGCACCTTGGCAGCGGATAGCACAGATACGCAGTATTTT
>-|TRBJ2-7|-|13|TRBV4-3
CASSLELGDEQYF
TGCGCCAGCAGCTTAGAGCTGGGAGATGAGCAGTACTTC
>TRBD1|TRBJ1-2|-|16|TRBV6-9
CASSYSGWGTDYGYTF
TGTGCCAGCAGTTACTCCGGTTGGGGGACAGACTATGGCTACACCTTC
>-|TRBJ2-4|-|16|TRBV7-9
CASSLGDQRAKNVQYF
TGTGCCAGCAGCTTAGGGGATCAGCGGGCCAAAAACGTTCAGTACTTC
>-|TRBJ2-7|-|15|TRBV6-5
CASSPTWGRVYEQYF
TGTGCCAGCAGTCCTACTTGGGGGCGGGTCTACGAGCAGTACTTC
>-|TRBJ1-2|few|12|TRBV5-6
CASSLFRVGYTF
TGTGCCAGCAGCTTGTTCAGGGTTGGCTACACCTTC
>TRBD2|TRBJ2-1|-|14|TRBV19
CASSIGLALGEQFF
TGTGCCAGTAGTATCGGACTAGCCCTCGGTGAGCAGTTCTTC
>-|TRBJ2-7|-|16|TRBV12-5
CASGLVLSRGTYEQYF
TGTGCTAGTGGTTTGGTACTCTCGCGGGGTACCTACGAGCAGTACTTC
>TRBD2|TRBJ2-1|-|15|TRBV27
CASSPRLAGNNEQFF
TGTGCCAGCAGTCCCCGACTAGCGGGAAATAATGAGCAGTTCTTC
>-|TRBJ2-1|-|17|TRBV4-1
CASSQDRDTHSYNEQFF
TGCGCCAGCAGCCAAGATAGGGACACCCACTCCTACAATGAGCAGTTCTTC
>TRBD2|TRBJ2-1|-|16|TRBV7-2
CASSLVRLAVYNEQFF
TGTGCCAGCAGCTTAGTCAGGCTAGCGGTTTACAATGAGCAGTTCTTC
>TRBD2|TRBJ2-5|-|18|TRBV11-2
CASSLDLGLAGIQETQYF
TGTGCCAGCAGCTTAGATTTAGGTCTAGCGGGGATTCAAGAGACCCAGTACTTC
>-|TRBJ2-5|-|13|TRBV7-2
CASRGGGGETQYF
TGTGCCAGCAGGGGAGGGGGTGGAGAGACCCAGTACTTC
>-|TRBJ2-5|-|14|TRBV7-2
CASTLRAGQETQYF
TGTGCCAGCACCCTTAGAGCGGGCCAAGAGACCCAGTACTTC
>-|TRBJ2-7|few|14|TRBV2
CASTARGAIYEQYF
TGTGCCAGCACCGCTCGGGGGGCGATCTACGAGCAGTACTTC
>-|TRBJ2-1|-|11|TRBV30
CAWSKGGVEFF
TGTGCCTGGAGTAAGGGGGGGGTTGAGTTCTTC
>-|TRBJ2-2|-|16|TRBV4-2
CASSQEAQGYTGELFF
TGTGCCAGCAGCCAAGAGGCGCAGGGGTACACCGGGGAGCTGTTTTTT
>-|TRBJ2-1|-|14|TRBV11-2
CASRSGLNLREQFF
TGTGCCAGCAGAAGCGGGTTAAACCTCCGGGAGCAGTTCTTC
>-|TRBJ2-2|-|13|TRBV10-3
CATTGERTGELFF
TGTGCCACGACGGGGGAGCGCACCGGGGAGCTGTTTTTT
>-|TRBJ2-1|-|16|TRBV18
CASSPQQGMGGNEQFF
TGTGCCAGCTCACCTCAGCAGGGCATGGGTGGGAATGAGCAGTTCTTC
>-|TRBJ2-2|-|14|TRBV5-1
CASSLGQNTGELFF
TGCGCCAGCAGCTTGGGTCAGAACACCGGGGAGCTGTTTTTT
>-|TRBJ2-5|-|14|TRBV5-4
CASSLGVLGETQYF
TGTGCCAGCAGCTTAGGGGTGTTAGGCGAGACCCAGTACTTC
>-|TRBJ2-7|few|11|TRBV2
CASIRGYEQYF
TGTGCCAGCATTAGGGGCTACGAGCAGTACTTC
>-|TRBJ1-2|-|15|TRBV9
CASSASRDANYGYTF
TGTGCCAGCAGCGCGTCGCGTGATGCAAACTATGGCTACACCTTC
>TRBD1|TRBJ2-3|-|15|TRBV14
CASSQGDRGTDTQYF
TGTGCCAGCAGCCAGGGAGACAGGGGCACAGATACGCAGTATTTT
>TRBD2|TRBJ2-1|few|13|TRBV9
CASSVGLANEQFF
TGTGCCAGCAGCGTAGGACTAGCCAATGAGCAGTTCTTC
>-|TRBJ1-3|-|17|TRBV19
CASKRGGTFWSGNTIYF
TGTGCCAGTAAAAGAGGAGGGACCTTTTGGTCCGGAAACACCATATATTTT
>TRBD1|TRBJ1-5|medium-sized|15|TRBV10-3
CAISERSGGGQPQHF
TGTGCCATCAGTGAGAGGTCAGGGGGCGGCCAGCCCCAGCATTTT
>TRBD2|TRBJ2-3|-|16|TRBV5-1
CASSMTSGRFGDTQYF
TGCGCCAGCAGCATGACTAGCGGGAGGTTTGGAGATACGCAGTATTTT
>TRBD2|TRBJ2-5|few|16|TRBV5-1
CASSLWPSGSLETQYF
TGCGCCAGCAGCTTGTGGCCTAGCGGGAGTCTAGAGACCCAGTACTTC
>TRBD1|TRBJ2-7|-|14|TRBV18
CASSPAGGMNEQYF
TGTGCCAGCTCACCTGCAGGGGGCATGAACGAGCAGTACTTC
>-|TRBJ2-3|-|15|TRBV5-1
CASRRRDMSTDTQYF
TGCGCCAGCAGACGGCGGGATATGAGCACAGATACGCAGTATTTT
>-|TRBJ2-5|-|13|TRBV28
CASILQGQETQYF
TGTGCCAGCATTTTACAGGGCCAAGAGACCCAGTACTTC
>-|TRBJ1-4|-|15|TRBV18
CASSPTADYNEKLFF
TGTGCCAGCTCACCAACGGCAGATTATAATGAAAAACTGTTTTTT
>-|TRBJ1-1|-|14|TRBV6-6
CASSYRGRETEAFF
TGTGCCAGCAGTTACAGGGGAAGGGAGACTGAAGCTTTCTTT
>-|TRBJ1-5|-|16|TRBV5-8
CASSLLMSFRNQPQHF
TGTGCCAGCAGCTTGCTAATGTCCTTTCGCAATCAGCCCCAGCATTTT
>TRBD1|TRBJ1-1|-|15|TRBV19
CASIDRGYLATEAFF
TGTGCCAGTATAGACAGGGGGTATTTGGCCACTGAAGCTTTCTTT
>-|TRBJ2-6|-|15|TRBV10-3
CAISIGGSGANVLTF
TGTGCCATCAGTATAGGGGGTTCTGGGGCCAACGTCCTGACTTTC
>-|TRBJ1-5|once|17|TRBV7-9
CASSLASGVRGNQPQHF
TGTGCCAGCAGCTTAGCGAGCGGGGTTCGGGGCAATCAGCCCCAGCATTTT
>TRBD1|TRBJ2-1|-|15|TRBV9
CASSAGTASYNEQFF
TGTGCCAGCAGCGCCGGGACAGCCTCATACAATGAGCAGTTCTTC
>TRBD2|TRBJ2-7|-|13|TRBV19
CATNSPGGYEQYF
TGTGCCACCAATTCCCCGGGAGGCTACGAGCAGTACTTC
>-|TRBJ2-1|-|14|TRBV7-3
CASSSGDGVNEQFF
TGTGCCAGCAGCTCCGGTGATGGGGTGAATGAGCAGTTCTTC
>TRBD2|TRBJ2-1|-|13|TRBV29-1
CSVAGRAYNEQFF
TGCAGCGTTGCCGGGAGGGCCTACAATGAGCAGTTCTTC
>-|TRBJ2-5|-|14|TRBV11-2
CASSYGGDAETQYF
TGTGCCAGCAGCTACGGAGGGGACGCGGAGACCCAGTACTTC
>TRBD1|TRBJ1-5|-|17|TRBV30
CAWSGRTGGLLNQPQHF
TGTGCCTGGAGTGGACGGACAGGGGGCCTTCTTAATCAGCCCCAGCATTTT